The rows below give T cell receptor beta chains drawn from one sample of a study of shared clonotypes between healthy human individuals. Clones were sequenced by immunoSEQ multiplex PCR, and TCRdb holds only the in-frame ones, with some missing. The sample lists some 1 million clones, about 77% occurring once. The specimen was memory CD4+ T cells sorted from blood. The receptors come from a man younger than 35 in good health. Both conserved end residues are part of each CDR3. The D gene is left open where the match is weak. Size is omitted from some rows. Given values are once, few, many or a class for expanded clones.

.	TRBD1	TRBV10-3	TRBJ2-7	TGTGCCATCAGCGGACAGGGAACGTACGAGCAGTACTTC	CAISGQGTYEQYF
.	.	TRBV7-2	TRBJ1-1	TGTGCCAGCAGCCCCAGGAGCATGAACACTGAAGCTTTCTTT	CASSPRSMNTEAFF
.	TRBD1	TRBV6-5	TRBJ1-2	TGTGCCAGCAGTTATATGGGACAGAACTATGGCTACACCTTC	CASSYMGQNYGYTF
.	.	TRBV5-1	TRBJ1-5	TGCGCCAGCAGCCCGCTAATCCCCAATGCTCCCAAGGCGGTAAATCAGCCCCAGCATTTT	CASSPLIPNAPKAVNQPQHF
.	.	TRBV2	TRBJ2-1	TGTGCCAGCACCCAAACCATCCGGGCTCAAGAGCAGTTCTTC	CASTQTIRAQEQFF
.	.	TRBV7-2	TRBJ2-3	TGTGCCAGCAGCCTAGTAGCGGCCCCCACAGATACGCAGTATTTT	CASSLVAAPTDTQYF
few	TRBD1	TRBV6-4	TRBJ2-3	TGTGCCAGCAGTGACTCGACAGGGGCCCTAGATACGCAGTATTTT	CASSDSTGALDTQYF
.	TRBD1	TRBV18	TRBJ1-2	TGTGCCAGCTCAAACCTAGAACAGGGGTATGGCTACACCTTC	CASSNLEQGYGYTF
.	TRBD1	TRBV28	TRBJ1-1	TGTGCCAGCAGTTCGCCGGGACAGCTGAACACTGAAGCTTTCTTT	CASSSPGQLNTEAFF
.	TRBD2	TRBV27	TRBJ2-7	TGTGCCAGCAGTTTTCTAGCGGGAGCCTACGAGCAGTACTTC	CASSFLAGAYEQYF
.	.	TRBV2	TRBJ1-3	TGTGCCAGCAGTACCGACGCCTTCTCTGGAAACACCATATATTTT	CASSTDAFSGNTIYF
.	TRBD1	TRBV27	TRBJ2-7	TGTGCCAGCAGTTGGAGACAGGGAGACGAGCAGTACTTC	CASSWRQGDEQYF
.	TRBD1	TRBV6-1	TRBJ1-3	TGTGCCAGCAGTGAAGGGGGGACAGCTGCATCTGGAAACACCATATATTTT	CASSEGGTAASGNTIYF
many	TRBD2	TRBV30	TRBJ2-3	TGTGCCTGGAGTGTCATTATCGGGCGGCTAGCGGGAGTAGATACGCAGTATTTT	CAWSVIIGRLAGVDTQYF
.	.	TRBV10-3	TRBJ1-1	TGTGCCATCAGTGAGTCGAATATGAACACTGAAGCTTTCTTT	CAISESNMNTEAFF
.	.	TRBV5-6	TRBJ1-1	TGTGCCAGCAGCTTGGGTTTTGGGGGGCCCACTGAAGCTTTCTTT	CASSLGFGGPTEAFF
.	.	TRBV5-1	TRBJ2-6	TGCGCCAGCAGCTTGGGAGCCTCTGGGGCCAACGTCCTGACTTTC	CASSLGASGANVLTF
.	.	TRBV7-2	TRBJ1-2	TGTGCCAGCAGCTTAGCGGGCAGGACCCCTCTTGGCTACACCTTC	CASSLAGRTPLGYTF
.	TRBD2	TRBV7-3	TRBJ2-3	TGTGCCAGCAGCCTCGGGGGGTTTCCTAGCACAGATACGCAGTATTTT	CASSLGGFPSTDTQYF
.	.	TRBV5-1	TRBJ2-3	TGCGCCAGCAGCTTGCGCGGGGATGGCACAGATACGCAGTATTTT	CASSLRGDGTDTQYF